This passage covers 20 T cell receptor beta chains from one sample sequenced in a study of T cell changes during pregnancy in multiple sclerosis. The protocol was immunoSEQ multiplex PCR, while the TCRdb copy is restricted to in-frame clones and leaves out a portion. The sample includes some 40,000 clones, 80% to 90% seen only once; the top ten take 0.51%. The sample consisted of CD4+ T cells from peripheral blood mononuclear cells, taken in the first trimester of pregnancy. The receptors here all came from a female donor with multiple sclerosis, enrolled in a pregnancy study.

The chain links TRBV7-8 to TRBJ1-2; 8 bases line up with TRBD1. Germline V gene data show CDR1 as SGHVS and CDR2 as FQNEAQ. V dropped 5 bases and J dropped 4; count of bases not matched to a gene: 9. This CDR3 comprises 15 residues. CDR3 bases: TGTGCCAGCAGCACGGGTACAGGGGGTCCCTATGGCTACACCTTC. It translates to CASSTGTGGPYGYTF.

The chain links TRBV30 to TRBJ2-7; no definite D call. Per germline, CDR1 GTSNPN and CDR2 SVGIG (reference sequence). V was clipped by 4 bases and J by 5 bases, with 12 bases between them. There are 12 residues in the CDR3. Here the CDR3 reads CAWNPGFHEQYF. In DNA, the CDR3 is TGTGCCTGGAACCCCGGGTTTCACGAGCAGTACTTC.

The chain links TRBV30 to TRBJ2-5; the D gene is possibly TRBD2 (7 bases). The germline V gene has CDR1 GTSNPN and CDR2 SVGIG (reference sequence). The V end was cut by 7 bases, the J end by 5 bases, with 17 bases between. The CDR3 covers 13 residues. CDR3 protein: CAYWGGARETQYF. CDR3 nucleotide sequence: TGTGCCTACTGGGGGGGGGCGAGGGAGACCCAGTACTTC. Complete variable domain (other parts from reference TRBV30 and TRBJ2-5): SQTIHQWPATLVQPVGSPLSLECTVEGTSNPNLYWYRQAAGRGLQLLFYSVGIGQISSEVPQNLSASRPQDRQFILSSKKLLLSDSGFYLCAYWGGARETQYFGPGTRLLVL.

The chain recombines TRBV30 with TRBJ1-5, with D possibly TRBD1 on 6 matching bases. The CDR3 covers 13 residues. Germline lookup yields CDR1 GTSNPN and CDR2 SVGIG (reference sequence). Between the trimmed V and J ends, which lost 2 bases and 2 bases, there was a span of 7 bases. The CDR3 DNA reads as TGTGCCTGGAGTCCAGGGGGCAATCAGCCCCAGCATTTT. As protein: CAWSPGGNQPQHF.

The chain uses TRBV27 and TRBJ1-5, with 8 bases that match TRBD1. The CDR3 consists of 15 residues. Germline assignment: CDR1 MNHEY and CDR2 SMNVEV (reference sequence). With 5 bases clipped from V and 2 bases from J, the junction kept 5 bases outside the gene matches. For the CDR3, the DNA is TGTGCCAGCAGTCGCGGGACAGGCGGCAATCAGCCCCAGCATTTT. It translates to CASSRGTGGNQPQHF.

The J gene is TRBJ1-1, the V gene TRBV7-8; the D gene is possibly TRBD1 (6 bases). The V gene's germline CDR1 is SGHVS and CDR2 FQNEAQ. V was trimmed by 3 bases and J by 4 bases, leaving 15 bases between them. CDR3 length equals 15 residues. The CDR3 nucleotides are TGTGCCAGCAGCTTCCTACAGGGTCAGGGCACTGAAGCTTTCTTT. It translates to CASSFLQGQGTEAFF.

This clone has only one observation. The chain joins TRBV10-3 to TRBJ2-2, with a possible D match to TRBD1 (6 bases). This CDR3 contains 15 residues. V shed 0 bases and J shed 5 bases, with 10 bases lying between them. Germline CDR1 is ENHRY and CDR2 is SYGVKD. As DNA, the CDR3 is TGTGCCATCAGTGAGTCCGCCCAGGGGACCGGGGAGCTGTTTTTT. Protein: CAISESAQGTGELFF.

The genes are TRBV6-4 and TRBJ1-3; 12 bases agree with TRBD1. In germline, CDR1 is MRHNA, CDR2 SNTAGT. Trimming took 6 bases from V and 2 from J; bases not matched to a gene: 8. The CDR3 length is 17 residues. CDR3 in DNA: TGTGCCAGCAGGTTTTCCGGGACAGGGGGCCCTGGAAACACCATATATTTT. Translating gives CASRFSGTGGPGNTIYF.

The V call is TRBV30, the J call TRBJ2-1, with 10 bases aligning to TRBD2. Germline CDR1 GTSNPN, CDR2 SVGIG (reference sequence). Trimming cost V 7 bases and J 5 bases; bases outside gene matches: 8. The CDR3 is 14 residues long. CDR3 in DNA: TGTGCCTATTCTAGCGGGGGCCTACACAATGAGCAGTTCTTC. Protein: CAYSSGGLHNEQFF.

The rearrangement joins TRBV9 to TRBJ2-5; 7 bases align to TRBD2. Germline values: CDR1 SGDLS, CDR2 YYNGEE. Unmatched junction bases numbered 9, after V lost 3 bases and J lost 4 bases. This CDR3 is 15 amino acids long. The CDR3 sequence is CASSGGGGELETQYF. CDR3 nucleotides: TGTGCCAGCAGCGGGGGGGGAGGAGAGTTAGAGACCCAGTACTTC.

The CDR3 nucleotides are TGTGCCAGCAGCAAAAGGAGAGCCAAAAACATTCAGTACTTC. Its protein is CASSKRRAKNIQYF. The gene calls are TRBV21-1 and TRBJ2-4; the table assigns TRBD2, which was not confirmed against the DNA. TRBV21-1 corresponds to a pseudogene. CDR3 length: 14 amino acids.

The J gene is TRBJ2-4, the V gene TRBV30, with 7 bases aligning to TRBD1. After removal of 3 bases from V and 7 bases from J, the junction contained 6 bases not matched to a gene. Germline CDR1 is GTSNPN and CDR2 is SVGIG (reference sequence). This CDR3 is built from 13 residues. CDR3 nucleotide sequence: TGTGCCTGGAGGGGCACAGGGGCGAACATTCAGTACTTC. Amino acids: CAWRGTGANIQYF.

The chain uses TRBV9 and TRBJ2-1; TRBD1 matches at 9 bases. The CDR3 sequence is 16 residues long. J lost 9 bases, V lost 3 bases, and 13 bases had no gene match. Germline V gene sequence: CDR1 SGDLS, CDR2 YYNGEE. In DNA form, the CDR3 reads TGTGCCAGCAGCGGGGGGGGACAGGGCGGGCTAGGTGAGCAGTTCTTC. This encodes CASSGGGQGGLGEQFF. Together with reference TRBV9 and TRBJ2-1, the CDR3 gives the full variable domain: DSGVTQTPKHLITATGQRVTLRCSPRSGDLSVYWYQQSLDQGLQFLIQYYNGEERAKGNILERFSAQQFPDLHSELNLSSLELGDSALYFCASSGGGQGGLGEQFFGPGTRLTVL.

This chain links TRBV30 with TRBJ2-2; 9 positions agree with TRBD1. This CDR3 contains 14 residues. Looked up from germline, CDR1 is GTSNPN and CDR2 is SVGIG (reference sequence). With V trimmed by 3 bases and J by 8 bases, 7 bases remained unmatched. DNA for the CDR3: TGTGCCTGGAGACAGGGGGCAGCTAGTGGGGAGCTGTTTTTT. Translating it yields CAWRQGAASGELFF.

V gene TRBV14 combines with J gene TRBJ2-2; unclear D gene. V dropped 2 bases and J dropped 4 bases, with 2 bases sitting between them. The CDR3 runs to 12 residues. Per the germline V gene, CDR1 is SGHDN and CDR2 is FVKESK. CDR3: CASSQLTGELFF. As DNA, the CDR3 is TGTGCCAGCAGCCAACTCACCGGGGAGCTGTTTTTT.

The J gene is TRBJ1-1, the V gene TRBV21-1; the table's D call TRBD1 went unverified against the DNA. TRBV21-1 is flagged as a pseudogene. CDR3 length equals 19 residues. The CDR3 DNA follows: TGTGCCAGCAGCAATCCGGAACGCGGACTTAGACAGGGCAACACTGAAGCTTTCTTT. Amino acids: CASSNPERGLRQGNTEAFF.

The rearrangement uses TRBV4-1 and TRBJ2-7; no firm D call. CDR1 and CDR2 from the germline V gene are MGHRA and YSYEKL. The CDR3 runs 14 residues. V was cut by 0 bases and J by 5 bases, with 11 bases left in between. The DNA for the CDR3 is TGCGCCAGCAGCCAAGAGTTTCTAGTCCACGAGCAGTACTTC. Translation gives CASSQEFLVHEQYF.

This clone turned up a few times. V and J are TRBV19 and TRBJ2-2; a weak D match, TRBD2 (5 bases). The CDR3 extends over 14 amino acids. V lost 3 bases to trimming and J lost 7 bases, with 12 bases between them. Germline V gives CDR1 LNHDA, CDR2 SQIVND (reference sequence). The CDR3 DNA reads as TGTGCCAGTAGTATCCGGGGTCTGGGCGGGGAGCTGTTTTTT. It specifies CASSIRGLGGELFF.

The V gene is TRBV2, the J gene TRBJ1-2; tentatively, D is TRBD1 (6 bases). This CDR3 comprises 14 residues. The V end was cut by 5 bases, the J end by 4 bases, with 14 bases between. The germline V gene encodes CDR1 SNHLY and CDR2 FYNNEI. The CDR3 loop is CASSPPDRSYGYTF. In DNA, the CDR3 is TGTGCCAGCAGTCCCCCTGACAGGAGCTATGGCTACACCTTC. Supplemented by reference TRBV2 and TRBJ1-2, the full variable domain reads EPEVTQTPSHQVTQMGQEVILRCVPISNHLYFYWYRQILGQKVEFLVSFYNNEISEKSEIFDDQFSVERPDGSNFTLKIRSTKLEDSAMYFCASSPPDRSYGYTFGSGTRLTVV.

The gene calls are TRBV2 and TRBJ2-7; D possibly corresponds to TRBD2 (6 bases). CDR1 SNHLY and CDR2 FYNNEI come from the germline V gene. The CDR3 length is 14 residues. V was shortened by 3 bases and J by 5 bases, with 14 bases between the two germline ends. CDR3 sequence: CASSDGRAPHEQYF. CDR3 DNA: TGTGCCAGCAGTGACGGGAGAGCCCCCCACGAGCAGTACTTC.